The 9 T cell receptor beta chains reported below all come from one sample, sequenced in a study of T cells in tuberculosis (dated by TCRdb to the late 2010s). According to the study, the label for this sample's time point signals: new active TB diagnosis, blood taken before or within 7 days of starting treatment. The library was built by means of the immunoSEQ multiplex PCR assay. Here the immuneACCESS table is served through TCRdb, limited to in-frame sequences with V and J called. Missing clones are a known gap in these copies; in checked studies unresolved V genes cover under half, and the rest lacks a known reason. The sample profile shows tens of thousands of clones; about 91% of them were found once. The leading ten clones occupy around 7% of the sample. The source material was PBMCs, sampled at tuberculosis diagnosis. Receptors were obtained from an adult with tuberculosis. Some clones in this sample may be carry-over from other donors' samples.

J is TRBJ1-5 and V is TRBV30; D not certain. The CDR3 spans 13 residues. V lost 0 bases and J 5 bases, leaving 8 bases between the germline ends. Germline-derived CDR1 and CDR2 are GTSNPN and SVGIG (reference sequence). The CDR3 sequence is CAWSVLRDQPQHF. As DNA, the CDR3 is TGTGCCTGGAGTGTACTCCGGGATCAGCCCCAGCATTTT.

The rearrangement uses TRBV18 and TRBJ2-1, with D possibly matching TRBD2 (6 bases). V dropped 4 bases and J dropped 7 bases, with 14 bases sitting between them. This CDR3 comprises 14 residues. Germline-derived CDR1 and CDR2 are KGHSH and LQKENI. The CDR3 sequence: CASSLAGGVNEQFF. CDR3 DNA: TGTGCCAGCTCACTGGCCGGCGGGGTTAATGAGCAGTTCTTC.

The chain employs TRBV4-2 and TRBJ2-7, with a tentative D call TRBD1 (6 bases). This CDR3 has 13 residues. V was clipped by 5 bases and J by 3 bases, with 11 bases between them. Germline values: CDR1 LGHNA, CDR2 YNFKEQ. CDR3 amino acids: CASSGKQGYEQYF. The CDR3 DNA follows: TGTGCCAGCAGCGGCAAACAGGGCTACGAGCAGTACTTC.

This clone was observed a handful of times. The chain's CDR3 is CASSGTGVGEKLFF. For the CDR3, the DNA is TGTGCCAGCAGTGGGACAGGGGTCGGTGAAAAACTGTTTTTT. The chain links TRBV6-6 to TRBJ1-4; 10 bases map to TRBD1. The CDR3 sequence is 14 residues long. J gave up 7 bases and V 5 bases, and 4 bases lay outside the gene matches. In germline, CDR1 is MNHNY, CDR2 SVGAGI (reference sequence).

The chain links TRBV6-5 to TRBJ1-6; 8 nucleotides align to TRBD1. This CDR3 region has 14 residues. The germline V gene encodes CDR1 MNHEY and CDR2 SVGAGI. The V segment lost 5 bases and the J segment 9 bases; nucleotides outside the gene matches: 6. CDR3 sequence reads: CASSPQGGISPLHF. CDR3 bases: TGTGCCAGCAGTCCACAGGGGGGAATTTCACCCCTCCACTTT.

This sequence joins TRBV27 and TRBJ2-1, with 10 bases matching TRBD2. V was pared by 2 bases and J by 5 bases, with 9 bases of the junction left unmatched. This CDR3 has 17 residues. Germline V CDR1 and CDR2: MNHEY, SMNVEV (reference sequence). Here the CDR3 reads CASSLMASGGLNNEQFF. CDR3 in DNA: TGTGCCAGCAGTTTAATGGCTAGCGGGGGCCTAAACAATGAGCAGTTCTTC.

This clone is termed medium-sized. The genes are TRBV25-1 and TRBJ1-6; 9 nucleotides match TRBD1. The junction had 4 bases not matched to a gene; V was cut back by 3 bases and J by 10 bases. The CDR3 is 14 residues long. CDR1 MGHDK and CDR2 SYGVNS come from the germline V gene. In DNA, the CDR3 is TGTGCCAGCAGTGACTACAGGGGGCACTCACCCCTCCACTTT. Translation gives CASSDYRGHSPLHF.

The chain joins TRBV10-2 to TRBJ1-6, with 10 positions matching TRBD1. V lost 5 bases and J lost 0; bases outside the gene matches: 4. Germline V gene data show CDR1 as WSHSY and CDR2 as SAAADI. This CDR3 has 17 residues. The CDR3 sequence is CASSWDRGSSYNSPLHF. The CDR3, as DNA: TGCGCCAGCAGTTGGGACAGGGGAAGCTCCTATAATTCACCCCTCCACTTT.

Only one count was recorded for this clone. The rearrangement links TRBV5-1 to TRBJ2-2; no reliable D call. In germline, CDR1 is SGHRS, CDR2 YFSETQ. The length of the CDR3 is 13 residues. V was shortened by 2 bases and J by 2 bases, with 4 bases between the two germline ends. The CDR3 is CASSFLNTGELFF. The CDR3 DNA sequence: TGCGCCAGCAGCTTTCTTAACACCGGGGAGCTGTTTTTT.